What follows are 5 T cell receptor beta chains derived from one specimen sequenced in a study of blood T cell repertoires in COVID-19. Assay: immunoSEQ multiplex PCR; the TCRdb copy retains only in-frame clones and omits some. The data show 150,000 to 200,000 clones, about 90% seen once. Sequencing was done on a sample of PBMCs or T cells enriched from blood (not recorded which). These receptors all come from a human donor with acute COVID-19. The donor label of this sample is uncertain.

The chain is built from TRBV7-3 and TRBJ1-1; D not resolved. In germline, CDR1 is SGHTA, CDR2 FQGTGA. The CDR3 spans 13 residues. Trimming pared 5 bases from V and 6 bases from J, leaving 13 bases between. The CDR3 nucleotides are TGTGCCAGCAGCCCTGCCCCGGGTTCTGAAGCTTTCTTT. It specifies CASSPAPGSEAFF.

The CDR3 bases are TGTGCCAGTAGTACCACGACAGGGGGCAATCAGCCCCAGCATTTT. This sequence encodes CASSTTTGGNQPQHF. The rearrangement joins TRBV19 to TRBJ1-5, with 8 positions matching TRBD1. V lost 4 bases, J lost 2 bases, and 4 bases stayed unmatched. The CDR3 has 15 amino acids. Germline assignment: CDR1 LNHDA and CDR2 SQIVND (reference sequence).

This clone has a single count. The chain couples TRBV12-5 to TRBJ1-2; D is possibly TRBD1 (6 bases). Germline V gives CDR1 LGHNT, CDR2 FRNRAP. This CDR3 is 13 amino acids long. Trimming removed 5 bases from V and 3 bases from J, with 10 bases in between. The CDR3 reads CASGPQGYYGYTF. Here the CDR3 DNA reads TGTGCTAGTGGTCCCCAGGGGTACTATGGCTACACCTTC.

CDR3 nucleotides: TGTGCCAGCTCCCTGGGGGGGGCAACCCAGCCCCAGCATTTT. It is translated as CASSLGGATQPQHF. The chain links TRBV5-5 to TRBJ1-5; D is perhaps TRBD1 (6 bases). Trimming cost V 7 bases and J 7 bases, with 18 bases left between them. The CDR3 is made up of 14 amino acids. The germline V gene encodes CDR1 SGHKS and CDR2 YYEKEE (reference sequence).

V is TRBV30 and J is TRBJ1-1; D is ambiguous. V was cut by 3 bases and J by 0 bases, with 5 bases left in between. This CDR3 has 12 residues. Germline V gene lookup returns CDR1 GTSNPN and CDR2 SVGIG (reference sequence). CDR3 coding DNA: TGTGCCTGGAGACTGATGAACACTGAAGCTTTCTTT. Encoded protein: CAWRLMNTEAFF.